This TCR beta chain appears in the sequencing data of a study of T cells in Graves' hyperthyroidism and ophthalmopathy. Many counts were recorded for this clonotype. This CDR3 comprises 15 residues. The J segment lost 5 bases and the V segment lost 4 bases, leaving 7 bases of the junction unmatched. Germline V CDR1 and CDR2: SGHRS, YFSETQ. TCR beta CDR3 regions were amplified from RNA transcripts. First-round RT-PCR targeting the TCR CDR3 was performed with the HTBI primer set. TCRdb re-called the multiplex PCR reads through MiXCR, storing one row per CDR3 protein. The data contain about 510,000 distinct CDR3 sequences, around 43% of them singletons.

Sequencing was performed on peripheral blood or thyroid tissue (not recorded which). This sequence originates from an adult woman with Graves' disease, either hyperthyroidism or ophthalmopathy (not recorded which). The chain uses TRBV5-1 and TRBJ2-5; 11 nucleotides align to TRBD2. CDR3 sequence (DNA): TGCGCCAGCAGCGAGGGGACTAGCGGCGCGGAGACCCAGTACTTC. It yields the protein CASSEGTSGAETQYF. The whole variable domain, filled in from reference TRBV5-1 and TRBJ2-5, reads KAGVTQTPRYLIKTRGQQVTLSCSPISGHRSVSWYQQTPGQGLQFLFEYFSETQRNKGNFPGRFSGRQFSNSRSEMNVSTLELGDSALYLCASSEGTSGAETQYFGPGTRLLVL.